This TCR beta chain was captured in a study of cytotoxic CD8 clonotypes in ibrutinib-treated CLL. The V end lost 6 bases, the J end lost 4 bases, and 10 bases lay between the germline ends. The CDR3 runs 13 residues. From germline, CDR1 is LNHDA and CDR2 SQIVND (reference sequence). Study outcomes and limitations: Clonality at baseline surpassed age-matched healthy donors and tracked circulating CD8+ T-cell counts.

Repertoires were generated with immunoSEQ multiplex PCR, while TCRdb's copy carries only in-frame clones and drops some. The table lists about 140,000 clones, around 93% of them singletons. Regarding this clone: No antigen is known for it.

This receptor was obtained from a human donor with chronic lymphocytic leukemia. The material sequenced was PBMCs, taken after 12 months of ibrutinib treatment. The chain couples TRBV19 to TRBJ1-5, with D maybe TRBD1 (6 bases). The CDR3 region has the DNA TGTGCCAGTAGCAGGGGACGTAATCAGCCCCAGCATTTT. It yields the protein CASSRGRNQPQHF. The complete variable domain, with remaining parts taken from reference TRBV19 and TRBJ1-5, reads DGGITQSPKYLFRKEGQNVTLSCEQNLNHDAMYWYRQDPGQGLRLIYYSQIVNDFQKGDIAEGYSVSREKKESFPLTVTSAQKNPTAFYLCASSRGRNQPQHFGDGTRLSIL.